These 21 T cell receptor beta chains share one sample of origin, sequenced in a study of shared clonotypes between healthy human individuals. Produced via immunoSEQ multiplex PCR; TCRdb's table is partial and in-frame only. The sample carries about 460,000 clones, around 77% recorded once. Sequencing used PBMCs. These TCRs come from a woman in her 40s in good health. Some clones in this sample may be carry-over from other donors' samples.

The chain couples TRBV4-1 to TRBJ2-5; D is unresolved. Germline CDR1 is MGHRA and CDR2 is YSYEKL. There are 13 residues in the CDR3. Trimming cost V 1 base and J 6 bases, with 9 bases left between them. This CDR3 is CASSQGEAQTQYF. CDR3 sequence (DNA): TGCGCCAGCAGCCAAGGCGAAGCTCAGACCCAGTACTTC.

This clone was seen a few times. The V and J genes are TRBV6-5 and TRBJ1-2; D is undetermined. Deletions cut 0 bases from V and 4 bases from J, with 9 bases between. The CDR3 sequence is 14 residues long. Germline V CDR1 and CDR2: MNHEY, SVGAGI. CDR3 region: CASSYSRAIYGYTF. The DNA for the CDR3 is TGTGCCAGCAGTTACTCTAGGGCAATCTATGGCTACACCTTC.

As to this clone: This may stem from a read error, because a much larger clone lies one nucleotide away. The rearrangement joins TRBV6-4 to TRBJ2-1, with TRBD2 matching over 13 bases. Looked up from germline, CDR1 is MRHNA and CDR2 is SNTAGT. This CDR3 comprises 16 residues. CDR3 residues: CANSIIGTSGVDEQFF. The CDR3 DNA reads as TGTGCCAACAGTATAATCGGGACTAGCGGGGTCGATGAGCAGTTCTTC.

The CDR3 loop reads CASSSQRALTDTQYF. In DNA form, the CDR3 reads TGCGCCAGCAGCTCACAGCGGGCGCTCACAGATACGCAGTATTTT. This sequence joins TRBV5-1 and TRBJ2-3; weak D call: TRBD2 (6 bases). V lost 3 bases to trimming and J lost 2 bases, with 13 bases between them. Germline-derived CDR1 and CDR2 are SGHRS and YFSETQ. This CDR3 has 15 amino acids.

V and J are TRBV19 and TRBJ2-1; 8 nucleotides align to TRBD2. This CDR3 has 16 amino acids. Germline CDR1 LNHDA, CDR2 SQIVND (reference sequence). The ends lost 0 bases at V and 3 bases at J; junction bases unmatched: 4. CDR3: CASSIEGGRIYNEQFF. The CDR3 region has the DNA TGTGCCAGTAGTATAGAGGGCGGGAGGATCTACAATGAGCAGTTCTTC. The complete variable domain, with remaining parts taken from reference TRBV19 and TRBJ2-1, reads DGGITQSPKYLFRKEGQNVTLSCEQNLNHDAMYWYRQDPGQGLRLIYYSQIVNDFQKGDIAEGYSVSREKKESFPLTVTSAQKNPTAFYLCASSIEGGRIYNEQFFGPGTRLTVL.

The gene calls are TRBV7-2 and TRBJ2-3; D is undetermined. Judging by the DNA end, TRBJ1-5 fits better; the J call may be wrong. Germline CDR1 is SGHTA and CDR2 is FQGNSA. CDR3 length: 15 amino acids. The CDR3 sequence is CASSFIGLFTDTQHF. The DNA of the CDR3 is TGTGCCAGCAGCTTTATAGGTCTGTTCACAGATACGCAGCATTTT.

This clone was recorded at least ten times. The sample carries other DNA sequences with the same CDR3. CDR3 in amino acids: CAWSSAGEGGYTF. DNA for the CDR3: TGTGCCTGGAGTAGCGCAGGGGAGGGTGGCTACACCTTC. V gene TRBV30 combines with J gene TRBJ1-2; tentatively, D is TRBD1 (6 bases). V was cut by 2 bases and J by 7 bases, with 14 bases left in between. Germline V CDR1 and CDR2: GTSNPN, SVGIG (reference sequence). This CDR3 has 13 residues. The entire variable domain, with the rest obtained from reference TRBV30 and TRBJ1-2, is as follows: SQTIHQWPATLVQPVGSPLSLECTVEGTSNPNLYWYRQAAGRGLQLLFYSVGIGQISSEVPQNLSASRPQDRQFILSSKKLLLSDSGFYLCAWSSAGEGGYTFGSGTRLTVV.

The chain links TRBV11-3 to TRBJ2-1; 9 nucleotides match TRBD1. The germline gives CDR1 SGHNT, CDR2 YENEEA. CDR3 length equals 15 residues. V was clipped by 1 base and J by 4 bases; unmatched bases: 2. The CDR3 DNA follows: TGTGCCAGCAGCTTAGTGACAGGGGGGTACAATGAGCAGTTCTTC. Translation: CASSLVTGGYNEQFF.

This chain connects TRBV28 to TRBJ2-1, with a weak D call TRBD2 (6 bases). Trimming shortened V by 3 bases and J by 13 bases, and 10 bases separated the two germline ends. The CDR3 is 11 residues long. Germline V gene sequence: CDR1 MDHEN, CDR2 SYDVKM. Here the CDR3 reads CASSFRGTQFF. In DNA form, the CDR3 reads TGTGCCAGCAGTTTCCGGGGGACCCAGTTCTTC.

For the CDR3, the DNA is TGTGCCAGCAGTCGCAGGGGCACTGAAGCTTTCTTT. Its translation: CASSRRGTEAFF. The chain couples TRBV28 to TRBJ1-1; D is possibly TRBD1 (6 bases). CDR3 size: 12 residues. The germline V gene has CDR1 MDHEN and CDR2 SYDVKM. The ends were cut back, 5 bases at V and 4 bases at J, with 8 bases in the middle.

This chain joins TRBV18 and TRBJ2-3, with no clear D. The CDR3 length is 14 residues. Trimming cost V 2 bases and J 4 bases, with 10 bases left between them. Germline-derived CDR1 and CDR2 are KGHSH and LQKENI. The CDR3 loop is CASSPSVTADTQYF. Written as DNA, the CDR3 is TGTGCCAGCTCACCATCCGTGACGGCAGATACGCAGTATTTT.

The chain couples TRBV6-5 to TRBJ1-2, with 11 bases matching TRBD1. V lost 7 bases, J lost 8 bases, and 12 bases stayed unmatched. CDR1 is MNHEY and CDR2 is SVGAGI in the germline V gene. The CDR3 runs to 15 residues. The CDR3 loop is CASNEPDRGREGYTF. DNA of the CDR3: TGTGCCAGCAACGAACCGGACAGGGGGCGCGAGGGCTACACCTTC.

The CDR3 sequence is CASLMGAGSPYEQYF. CDR3 in DNA: TGTGCCAGCTTGATGGGGGCCGGGAGCCCCTACGAGCAGTACTTC. The chain joins TRBV6-1 to TRBJ2-7; the D call may be TRBD1 or TRBD2 (6 bases each). CDR1 and CDR2 from the germline V gene are MNHNS and SASEGT. Trimming pared 8 bases from V and 2 bases from J, leaving 19 bases between. The CDR3 runs 15 residues.

This chain uses TRBV4-3 with TRBJ2-1, with 11 bases matching TRBD2. Germline CDR1 and CDR2: LGHNA and YSLEER. The CDR3 totals 16 residues. Trimming cost V 3 bases and J 6 bases; bases outside gene matches: 7. The CDR3 region is CASSQRLAGRPNEQFF. The CDR3, as DNA: TGCGCCAGCAGCCAGAGACTAGCGGGAAGACCCAATGAGCAGTTCTTC.

On this clone itself: Given a much more abundant clone one base away, this may be a read error. The chain combines TRBV27 with TRBJ2-2; unclear D gene. The ends were cut back, 2 bases at V and 4 bases at J, with 5 bases in the middle. Germline loops: CDR1 MNHEY, CDR2 SMNVEV (reference sequence). There are 13 residues in the CDR3. CDR3 loop: CASSLLSTGELFF. DNA of the CDR3: TGTGCCAGCAGTTTACTGAGCACCGGGGAGCTGTTTTTT.

V and J are TRBV2 and TRBJ1-4; a weak D match, TRBD1 (6 bases). CDR1 is SNHLY and CDR2 is FYNNEI in the germline V gene. Trimming cost V 4 bases and J 7 bases, with 16 bases left between them. The CDR3 totals 15 residues. The CDR3 protein is CASSALQGSSEKLFF. Here the CDR3 DNA reads TGTGCCAGCAGTGCGTTACAGGGATCCAGTGAAAAACTGTTTTTT. The complete variable domain, with remaining parts taken from reference TRBV2 and TRBJ1-4, reads EPEVTQTPSHQVTQMGQEVILRCVPISNHLYFYWYRQILGQKVEFLVSFYNNEISEKSEIFDDQFSVERPDGSNFTLKIRSTKLEDSAMYFCASSALQGSSEKLFFGSGTQLSVL.

Worth noting for this clone: Given a far larger clone just one base away, this is likely a sequencing read error. This CDR3 is also generated by other DNA sequences in the sample. This chain links TRBV30 with TRBJ1-4, with D hard to call. The CDR3 has 13 residues. The V gene's germline CDR1 is GTSNPN and CDR2 SVGIG (reference sequence). Trimming pared 0 bases from V and 8 bases from J, leaving 10 bases between. CDR3 bases: TGTGCCTGGAGTGTAAATAGCAACGAAAAACTGTTTTTT. Protein: CAWSVNSNEKLFF.

The rearrangement uses TRBV28 and TRBJ1-3; no clear D. With 6 bases removed from V and 0 bases from J, the gap between germline ends came to 15 bases. Germline V gene sequence: CDR1 MDHEN, CDR2 SYDVKM. The CDR3 runs to 16 residues. The CDR3 DNA follows: TGTGCCAGCAGCCTAGGGCTGCTGAGCTCTGGAAACACCATATATTTT. Protein product: CASSLGLLSSGNTIYF.

The V and J genes are TRBV4-3 and TRBJ1-2; D remains unclear. Germline CDR1 LGHNA, CDR2 YSLEER. V was pared by 2 bases and J by 5 bases, with 18 bases between. CDR3 length: 16 residues. CDR3 nucleotides: TGCGCCAGCAGCCAAAGTTTGGCAGAGCACGGATATGGCTACACCTTC. It translates to CASSQSLAEHGYGYTF.

The rearrangement joins TRBV19 to TRBJ2-1; TRBD1 matches at 8 bases. After removal of 5 bases from V and 4 bases from J, the junction contained 7 bases not matched to a gene. Germline loops: CDR1 LNHDA, CDR2 SQIVND (reference sequence). The CDR3 contains 15 residues. CDR3 amino acids: CASSPTGGNYNEQFF. CDR3 nucleotides: TGTGCCAGTAGTCCAACAGGGGGGAATTACAATGAGCAGTTCTTC.

V and J are TRBV28 and TRBJ2-7, with 7 bases that match TRBD2. Germline lookup yields CDR1 MDHEN and CDR2 SYDVKM. The V and J ends lost 6 bases and 2 bases, in that order; junction bases with no gene match: 7. This CDR3 contains 14 residues. The CDR3 reads CASSAAGETYEQYF. CDR3 DNA: TGTGCCAGCAGCGCCGCGGGGGAGACCTACGAGCAGTACTTC.